The source of this TCR beta chain is a study of shared clonotypes between healthy human individuals. Findings and caveats of the study: Shared across a few donors were roughly 5% of the naive CD4 clonotypes.

Deep-level assay runs were performed. Once extracted for a subset, genomic DNA was divided evenly among several immunoSEQ plates. Repertoires were generated with immunoSEQ multiplex PCR, while TCRdb's copy carries only in-frame clones and drops some. The data show around 700,000 clones, with more than 70% seen just once and about 1.8% held by the top ten. As to this clone: Its cognate antigen is unknown.

The V gene end was trimmed by 6 bases and the J gene end by 4 bases; junction bases not matched to a gene: 9. Looked up from germline, CDR1 is MNHEY and CDR2 is SMNVEV (reference sequence). The CDR3 length is 14 residues. Naive CD4+ cells were CD45RA-selected; the remaining cells were memory. Sequencing input: memory CD4+ T cells sorted from blood. The subset is: CD45RA-negative fraction. This chain connects TRBV27 to TRBJ2-7; 7 nucleotides line up with TRBD2. This clonotype was obtained from a woman under 40 in good health. The CDR3 nucleotides read TGTGCCAGCAGCGCAGCGGGAAAGATTTACGAGCAGTACTTC. Protein product: CASSAAGKIYEQYF.